This paragraph covers one T cell receptor (beta chain) sequence. The data were taken from a study of blood T cell repertoires in COVID-19. Within 2 weeks before study entry, exposed participants met a COVID-19 case. The V end was cut by 1 base, the J end by 0 bases, with 13 bases between. This CDR3 spans 16 amino acids. In germline, CDR1 is SGHVS, CDR2 FQNEAQ. Only in-frame clones appear in the TCRdb table, and some are missing; sequencing was by immunoSEQ multiplex PCR. In the table there are fewer than 350,000 clones, approximately 91% of which are singletons. This clonotype was sampled from a woman aged 30 to 39 who had been exposed to COVID-19. Sequencing was performed on PBMCs or T cells enriched from blood (not recorded which). The rearrangement links TRBV7-8 to TRBJ2-7; D is possibly TRBD2 (5 bases). The CDR3 reads CASSLGVGADSYEQYF. The CDR3, as DNA: TGTGCCAGCAGCTTAGGAGTTGGAGCGGACTCCTACGAGCAGTACTTC.